These 11 T cell receptor beta chains were all obtained from the same sample, sequenced in a study of cytomegalovirus exposure and HLA in healthy donors. The study ran its PCR with 60 Vbeta and 13 Jbeta primers. Repertoires were generated with immunoSEQ multiplex PCR, while TCRdb's copy carries only in-frame clones and drops some. This table holds 120,000 to 150,000 clones, over 75% found once. The sample taken for sequencing was PBMCs. The receptor source for this set is a young man in good health and CMV-seropositive.

CDR3 bases: TGTGCCAGCGAAGGTGCAGGGTACACTGAAGCTTTCTTT. It is translated as CASEGAGYTEAFF. The chain uses TRBV11-2 and TRBJ1-1, with D perhaps matching TRBD1 (5 bases). Trimming took off 8 bases at V and 3 bases at J, with 13 bases between the two ends. The CDR3 totals 13 residues. Germline V gives CDR1 SGHAT, CDR2 FQNNGV.

V is TRBV5-6 and J is TRBJ1-2; 9 nucleotides align to TRBD1. There are 14 residues in the CDR3. V gave up 1 base and J gave up 8 bases; unmatched junction bases: 6. Germline lookup yields CDR1 SGHDT and CDR2 YYEEEE. The CDR3 reads CASSLLTGGTGYTF. As DNA, the CDR3 is TGTGCCAGCAGCTTGTTGACAGGGGGTACAGGCTACACCTTC.

The rearrangement links TRBV6-1 to TRBJ1-1; weak D call: TRBD1 (5 bases). This CDR3 is 14 amino acids long. Trimming took 2 bases from V and 4 from J, leaving 11 bases between them. CDR1 is MNHNS and CDR2 is SASEGT in the germline V gene. The DNA for the CDR3 is TGTGCCAGCAGTGAATATCAGGGAGGCACTGAAGCTTTCTTT. This sequence encodes CASSEYQGGTEAFF.

This clone was counted between two and nine times. The rearrangement joins TRBV6-5 to TRBJ1-3; D uncertain. The CDR3 has 13 amino acids. Germline CDR1 and CDR2: MNHEY and SVGAGI. V was shortened by 6 bases and J by 0 bases, with 6 bases between the two germline ends. The CDR3 loop reads CASSRDSGNTIYF. In DNA, the CDR3 is TGTGCCAGCAGCCGGGACTCTGGAAACACCATATATTTT.

The chain is built from TRBV25-1 and TRBJ2-7; 10 nucleotides agree with TRBD1. V trimming: 4 bases; J trimming: 9 bases; junction bases outside the gene matches: 12. The CDR3 consists of 15 residues. Germline-derived CDR1 and CDR2 are MGHDK and SYGVNS. The chain's CDR3 is CASSGSGTGAVGQYF. The CDR3 region has the DNA TGTGCCAGCAGTGGCTCCGGGACAGGGGCAGTTGGGCAGTACTTC.

The rearrangement links TRBV6-5 to TRBJ1-1, with D perhaps matching TRBD1 (5 bases). This CDR3 spans 15 amino acids. Between the trimmed V and J ends, which lost 0 bases and 6 bases, there was a span of 14 bases. Per the germline V gene, CDR1 is MNHEY and CDR2 is SVGAGI. The CDR3 DNA is TGTGCCAGCAGTTACTCGTTCCAGGGAGGCGCTGAAGCTTTCTTT. Its translation: CASSYSFQGGAEAFF.

The gene calls are TRBV28 and TRBJ2-3; 8 nucleotides match TRBD1. Losses at the gene ends were 5 bases for V and 1 base for J; bases not matched to a gene: 5. Germline CDR1 and CDR2: MDHEN and SYDVKM. This CDR3 comprises 15 residues. CDR3 in amino acids: CASSPQGQGTDTQYF. CDR3 sequence (DNA): TGTGCCAGCAGTCCCCAGGGACAGGGCACAGATACGCAGTATTTT.

The CDR3 protein is CASSLQANTGELFF. The DNA for the CDR3 is TGCGCCAGCAGCTTACAAGCGAACACCGGGGAGCTGTTTTTT. This chain uses TRBV5-1 with TRBJ2-2, with D unclear. The germline gives CDR1 SGHRS, CDR2 YFSETQ. CDR3 size: 14 residues. The germline V and J ends were trimmed by 2 bases and 0 bases, with 5 bases remaining between them.

The chain joins TRBV30 to TRBJ2-1, with TRBD2 matching over 12 bases. The CDR3 sequence is 14 residues long. Germline assignment: CDR1 GTSNPN and CDR2 SVGIG (reference sequence). J was trimmed by 8 bases and V by 2 bases; bases with no gene match: 4. CDR3: CAWSSRLAGDEQFF. In DNA form, the CDR3 reads TGTGCCTGGAGTTCGAGACTAGCGGGGGATGAGCAGTTCTTC.

The chain couples TRBV28 to TRBJ1-5, with D possibly TRBD1 on 6 matching bases. This CDR3 is built from 12 residues. The germline gives CDR1 MDHEN, CDR2 SYDVKM. V lost 8 bases and J 7 bases, leaving 12 bases between the germline ends. CDR3 nucleotide sequence: TGTGCCAGCCACAGGGACGGACAGCCCCAGCATTTT. This codes for CASHRDGQPQHF.

This chain connects TRBV19 to TRBJ1-2, with 8 positions matching TRBD1. The germline V gene encodes CDR1 LNHDA and CDR2 SQIVND (reference sequence). The CDR3 loop spans 16 amino acids. The V segment lost 4 bases and the J segment 2 bases; nucleotides outside the gene matches: 9. The CDR3 sequence: CASSRGGTGANYGYTF. The CDR3 DNA is TGTGCCAGTAGTAGGGGCGGGACAGGAGCAAACTATGGCTACACCTTC.